Detailed here is one T cell receptor beta chain. Its antigen is still unknown. Base qualities are not at hand, and no much larger clone is one base apart. Donors were healthy HIV-negative adults with no recently reported acute infections or vaccinations. Every donor was a Caucasian adult residing in Nashville, Tennessee, USA. Magnetic negative selection was used to enrich CD4+ T cells, after which naive cells were positively selected on CD45RA and the negative fraction became the memory subset. Blood was collected by leukapheresis, and PBMCs were isolated by Ficoll-Histopaque density gradient centrifugation and then cryopreserved in liquid nitrogen vapor phase. Purity and quantity of every magnetically sorted T cell population were checked by analytical flow cytometry. From each sorted fraction, genomic DNA was isolated and quantified by UV absorbance on a Nanodrop 2000c. Using the deep immunoSEQ assay, TCR CDR3 regions were amplified from genomic DNA by multiplex PCR. For each cell subset, the extracted genomic DNA was distributed evenly across all wells of several immunoSEQ 96-well plates, and each plate served as one replicate. For sorted subsets, about 210 ng of genomic DNA, equivalent to 30,000 or so T cell genomes, went into each replicate PCR. Purified libraries were quantified with a Qubit 3.0 fluorometer, sized on a Bioanalyzer 2100, and re-quantified with the KAPA Library Quantification kit. Each immunoSEQ 96-well plate was sequenced on its own single-read 150-cycle Illumina NextSeq 550 flow cell. In the paper's pipeline: Because the immunoSEQ output included only junctional sequences and no quality scores, the filtering could not be the same as the filtering used for full-length reads. Sequences were annotated with PyIR, a Python wrapper for IgBLAST v1.9, using IMGT germline references to assign V/J genes and CDR3. Reads with weak V/J assignments (E-value above 1e-6), missing CDR3, stop codons, out-of-frame junctions, or ambiguous translated residues were removed. A V3J clonotype was defined by an identical inferred V gene, J gene, and CDR3 amino acid sequence. To compute the percentage overlap between repertoires, the number of shared unique clonotypes was divided by the size of the smaller repertoire. Three approaches were used to assess repertoire richness: RTK rarefaction, the Chao1 estimator, and Recon v2.1 estimates of unobserved clonotypes. Generation probabilities were computed with OLGA for all TCRbeta clonotypes obtained by the gDNA method from four donors. In its TCRdb copy, this immuneACCESS table keeps in-frame sequences only and misses some clones. Where compared with another copy, unresolved V genes explain less than half of these, and the others have no known cause. V and J calls and clone size are given by that table; D and trimming were obtained from the DNA. The table for this sample lists 2,500,000 or so clones; just under 95% of them were counted only once. The ten largest make up 0.3% to 0.4% of the sample.

These data are taken from a study of shared clonotypes between healthy human individuals (dated by TCRdb to between 2020 and 2021). Study-wide context: The cohort included three men and two women between 18 and 49 years of age. Per donor, three plates each were used for CD4 naive and CD4 memory, two for CD8 naive, and one for CD8 memory. Each donor's leukapheresis produced roughly between about 0.9 and 9.5 billion PBMCs. To estimate repertoire size and how much clonotypes are shared between individuals, the study performed deep sequencing of blood TCR repertoires from five healthy adults. To increase sequencing depth and limit assay-specific biases, TCR repertoire library preparation and sequencing were carried out by different laboratories using diverse techniques. The investigation overall reported the following: Based on pairwise subsampling, the degree of clonotype sharing among donors was expected to be affected by sequencing depth. Rarefaction of sorted-subset datasets indicated incomplete sequencing despite the large sequencing depth. Higher generation probabilities were observed for clonotypes shared by all four sorted-subset donors than for non-shared clonotypes. Only blood was sampled, and tissue TCR repertoires likely differ from those in blood. Estimated clonotype richness was generally larger for naive than for memory subsets. The genetic and exposure-history diversity represented was limited by the small number of donors. When several donors were compared, the shared fraction of clonotypes was about 5% for naive CD4, about 4% for naive CD8, 2% to 2.5% for memory CD4, and 0.35% to 0.4% for memory CD8.

The specimen sequenced was naive CD4+ T cells from PBMCs. The sample's cell subset or site, from its label and the paper: CD45RA+ positively selected. This sequence was found in a man between 18 and 35 years old in good health. Some clones in this sample may be carry-over from other donors' samples.

For the CDR3, the sequence is CASSLLVSADTQYF. The DNA reads TGTGCCAGCAGCTTATTGGTGTCCGCCGATACGCAGTATTTT. In this chain, TRBV11-2 is recombined with TRBJ2-3; the D gene cannot be named for sure. V is pared back by 2 bases and J by 6 bases, with 12 bases lying between the germline termini. The CDR1 and CDR2 encoded by the germline V gene are SGHAT and FQNNGV. The CDR3 has 14 amino acids, counting the end cysteine and phenylalanine. The only DNA kept is the CDR3, 42 bases in frame from the first base. The reference TRBV11-2 and TRBJ2-3 proteins fill in what lies around the CDR3, so the full variable domain reads EAGVAQSPRYKIIEKRQSVAFWCNPISGHATLYWYQQILGQGPKLLIQFQNNGVVDDSQLPKDRFSAERLKGVDSTLKIQPAKLEDSAVYLCASSLLVSADTQYFGPGTRLTVL.